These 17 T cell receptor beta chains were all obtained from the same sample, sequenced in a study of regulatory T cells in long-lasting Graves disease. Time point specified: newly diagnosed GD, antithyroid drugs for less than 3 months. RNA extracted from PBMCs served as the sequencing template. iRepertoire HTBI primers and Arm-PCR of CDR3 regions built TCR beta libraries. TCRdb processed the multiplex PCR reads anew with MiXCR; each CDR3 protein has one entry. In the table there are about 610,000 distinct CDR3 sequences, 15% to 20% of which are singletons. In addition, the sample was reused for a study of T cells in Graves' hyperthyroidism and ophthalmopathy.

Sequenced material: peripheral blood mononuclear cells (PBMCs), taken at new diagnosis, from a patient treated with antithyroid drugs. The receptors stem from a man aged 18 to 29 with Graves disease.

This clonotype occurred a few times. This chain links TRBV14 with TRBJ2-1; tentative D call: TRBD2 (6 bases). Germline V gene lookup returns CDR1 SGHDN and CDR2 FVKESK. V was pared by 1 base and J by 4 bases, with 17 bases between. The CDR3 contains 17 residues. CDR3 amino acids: CASSQAVRLDKYNEQFF. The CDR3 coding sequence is TGTGCCAGCAGCCAAGCCGTAAGACTAGATAAATACAATGAGCAGTTCTTC.

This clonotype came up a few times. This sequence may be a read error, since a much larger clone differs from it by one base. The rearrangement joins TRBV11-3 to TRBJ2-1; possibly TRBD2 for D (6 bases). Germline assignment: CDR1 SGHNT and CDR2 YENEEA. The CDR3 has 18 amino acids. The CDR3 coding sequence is TGTACCAGCAGCTTACGTTCCCCTTTCGGGAGCTCCTACAATGAGCAGTTCTTC. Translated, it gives CTSSLRSPFGSSYNEQFF.

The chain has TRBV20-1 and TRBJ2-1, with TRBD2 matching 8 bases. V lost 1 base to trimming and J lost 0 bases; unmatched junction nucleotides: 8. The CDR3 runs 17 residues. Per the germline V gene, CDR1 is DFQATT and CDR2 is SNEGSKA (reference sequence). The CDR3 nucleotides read TGCAGTGCTAGAGTTCTTAGCGGGGCGAGCTCCTACAATGAGCAGTTCTTC. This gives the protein CSARVLSGASSYNEQFF.

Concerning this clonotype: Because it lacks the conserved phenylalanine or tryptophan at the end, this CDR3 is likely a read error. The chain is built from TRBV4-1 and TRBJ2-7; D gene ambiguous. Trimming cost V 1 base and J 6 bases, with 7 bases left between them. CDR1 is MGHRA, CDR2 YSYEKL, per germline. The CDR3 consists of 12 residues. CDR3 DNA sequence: TGCGCCAGCAGCCAAGTTTACGGCGAGCAGTACTCC. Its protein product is CASSQVYGEQYS.

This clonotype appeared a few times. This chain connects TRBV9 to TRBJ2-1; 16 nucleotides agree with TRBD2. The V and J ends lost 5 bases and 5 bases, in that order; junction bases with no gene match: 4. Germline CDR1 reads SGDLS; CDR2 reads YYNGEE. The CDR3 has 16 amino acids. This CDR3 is CASSGTSGRGNNEQFF. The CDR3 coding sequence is TGTGCCAGCAGTGGGACTAGCGGGAGGGGAAACAATGAGCAGTTCTTC.

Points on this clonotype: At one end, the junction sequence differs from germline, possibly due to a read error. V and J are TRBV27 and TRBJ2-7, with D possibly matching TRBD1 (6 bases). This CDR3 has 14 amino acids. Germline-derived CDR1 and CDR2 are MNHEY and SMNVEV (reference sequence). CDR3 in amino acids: CASSSTGPSYEQYF. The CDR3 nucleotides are TGCGCCAGCAGCTCCACAGGGCCCTCCTACGAGCAGTACTTC.

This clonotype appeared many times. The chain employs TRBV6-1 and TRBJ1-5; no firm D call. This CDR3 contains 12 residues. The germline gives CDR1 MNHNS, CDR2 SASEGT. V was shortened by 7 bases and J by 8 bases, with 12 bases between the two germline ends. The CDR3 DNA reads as TGTGCCAGCAACGGGATTTTGGAGCCCCAGCATTTT. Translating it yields CASNGILEPQHF.

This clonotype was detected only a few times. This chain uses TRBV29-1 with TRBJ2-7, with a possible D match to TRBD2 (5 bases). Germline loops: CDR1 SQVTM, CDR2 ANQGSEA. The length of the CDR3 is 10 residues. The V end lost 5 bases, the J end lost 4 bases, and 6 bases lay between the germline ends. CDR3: CSVRTYEQYF. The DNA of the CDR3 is TGCAGCGTTAGGACTTACGAGCAGTACTTC.

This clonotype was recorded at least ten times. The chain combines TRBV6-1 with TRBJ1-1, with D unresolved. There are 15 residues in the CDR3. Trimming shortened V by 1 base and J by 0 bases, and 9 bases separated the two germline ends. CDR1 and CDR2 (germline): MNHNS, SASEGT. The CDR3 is CASSEERWMNTEAFF. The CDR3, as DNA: TGTGCCAGCAGTGAAGAACGTTGGATGAACACTGAAGCTTTCTTT.

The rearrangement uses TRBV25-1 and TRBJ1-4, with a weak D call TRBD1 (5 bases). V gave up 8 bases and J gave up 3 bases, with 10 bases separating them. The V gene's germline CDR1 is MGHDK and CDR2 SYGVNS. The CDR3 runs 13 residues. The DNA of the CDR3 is TGTGCCAGCGCCGGGACGGCTAATGAAAAACTGTTTTTT. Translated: CASAGTANEKLFF. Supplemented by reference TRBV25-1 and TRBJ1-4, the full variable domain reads EADIYQTPRYLVIGTGKKITLECSQTMGHDKMYWYQQDPGMELHLIHYSYGVNSTEKGDLSSESTVSRIRTEHFPLTLESARPSHTSQYLCASAGTANEKLFFGSGTQLSVL.

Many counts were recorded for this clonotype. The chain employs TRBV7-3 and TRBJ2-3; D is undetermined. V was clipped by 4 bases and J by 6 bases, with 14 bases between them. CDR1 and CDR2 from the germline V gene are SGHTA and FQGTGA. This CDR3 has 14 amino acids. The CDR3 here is CASSSDGPPDTQYF. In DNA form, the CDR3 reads TGTGCCAGCAGCTCCGACGGGCCCCCGGATACGCAGTATTTT.

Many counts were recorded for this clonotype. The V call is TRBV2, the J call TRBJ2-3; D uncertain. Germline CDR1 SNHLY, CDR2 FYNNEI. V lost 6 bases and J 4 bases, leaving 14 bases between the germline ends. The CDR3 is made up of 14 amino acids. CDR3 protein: CASRGREQADTQYF. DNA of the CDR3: TGTGCCAGCAGGGGTAGAGAGCAGGCAGATACGCAGTATTTT.

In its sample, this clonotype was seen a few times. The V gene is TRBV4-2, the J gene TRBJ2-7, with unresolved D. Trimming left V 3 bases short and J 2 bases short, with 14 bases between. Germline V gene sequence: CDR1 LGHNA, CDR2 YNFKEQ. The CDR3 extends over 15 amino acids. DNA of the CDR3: TGTGCCAGCAGCCAGGATAATTCGATGGCCTACGAGCAGTACTTC. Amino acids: CASSQDNSMAYEQYF.

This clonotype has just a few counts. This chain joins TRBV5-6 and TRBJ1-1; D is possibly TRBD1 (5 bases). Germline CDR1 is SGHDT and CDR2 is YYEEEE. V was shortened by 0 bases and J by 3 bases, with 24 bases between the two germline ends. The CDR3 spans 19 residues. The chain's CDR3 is CASSLAGLRDPLEHTEAFF. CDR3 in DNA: TGTGCCAGCAGCTTGGCTGGGTTGCGGGACCCCCTCGAACACACTGAAGCTTTCTTT.

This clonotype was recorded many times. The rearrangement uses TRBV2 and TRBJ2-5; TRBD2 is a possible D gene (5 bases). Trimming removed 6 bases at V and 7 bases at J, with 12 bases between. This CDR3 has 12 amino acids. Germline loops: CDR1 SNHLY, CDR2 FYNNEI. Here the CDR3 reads CASRLESGTQYF. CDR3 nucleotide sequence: TGTGCCAGCAGACTAGAATCAGGGACCCAGTACTTC.

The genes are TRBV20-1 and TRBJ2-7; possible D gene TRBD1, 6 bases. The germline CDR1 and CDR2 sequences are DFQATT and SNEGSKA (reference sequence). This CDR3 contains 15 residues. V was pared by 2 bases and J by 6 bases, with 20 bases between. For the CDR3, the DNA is TGCAGTGCTAGAAGAGACAGGTACCAAAGCTTCGAGCAGTACTTC. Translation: CSARRDRYQSFEQYF.

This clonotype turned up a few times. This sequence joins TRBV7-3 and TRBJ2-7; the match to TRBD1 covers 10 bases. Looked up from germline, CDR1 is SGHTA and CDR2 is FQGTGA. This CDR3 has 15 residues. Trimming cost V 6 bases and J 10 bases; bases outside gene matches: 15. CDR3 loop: CASSLAPGQGIEQYF. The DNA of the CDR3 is TGTGCCAGCAGTCTCGCGCCGGGACAGGGGATCGAACAGTACTTC.